Detailed here is one T cell receptor (beta chain). What it binds is unknown. Both subsets, CD45RA+ naive and CD45RA-negative memory, were split from the CD4+ cells. Some clones are missing from TCRdb's copy, which holds only in-frame ones; the method was immunoSEQ multiplex PCR. The sample lists around 600,000 clones; around 97% were seen once. The data were taken from a study of shared clonotypes between healthy human individuals. Study in general: Two women and a few men aged 18 to 49 served as donors.

Points from the study as a whole: Clonotypes that were shared across a few donors made up about 5.1% of naive CD4 clonotypes.

Germline V gene sequence: CDR1 SGHRS, CDR2 YFSETQ. The CDR3 consists of 15 residues. The receptor's source is a woman younger than 45 in good health. Sequencing was done on a sample of naive CD4+ T cells sorted from blood. Subset noted: CD45RA+ positively selected. This chain uses TRBV5-1 with TRBJ2-5; 7 bases match TRBD2. The last part of the DNA fits TRBJ2-7 better; the J call may be wrong. CDR3: CASSLGLADTYEQYF. The CDR3 DNA is TGCGCCAGCAGCTTGGGTCTAGCGGATACCTACGAGCAGTACTTC.